This TCR beta chain stems from a study of early T cells in non-severe SARS-CoV-2 infection. Individual cDNA molecules carried attached unique molecular identifiers. Using its own MiXCR run on the 5' RACE reads, TCRdb lists one record per CDR3 protein. The sample lists about 64,000 distinct CDR3 sequences; roughly a sixth were seen once. This clonotype was seen at least ten times. From germline, CDR1 is LNHDA and CDR2 SQIVND (reference sequence). CDR3 length: 12 amino acids. V shed 5 bases and J shed 6 bases, with 9 bases lying between them. The chain couples TRBV19 to TRBJ2-3; D remains unclear. This sequence originates from an adult who was a healthcare worker with PCR-confirmed SARS-CoV-2 infection or an uninfected control (not recorded which). This material consisted of whole blood, taken at baseline. Here the CDR3 reads CASSRSGDTQYF. In DNA form, the CDR3 reads TGTGCCAGTAGTCGGAGTGGGGATACGCAGTATTTT.